This T cell receptor beta chain was identified during a study of blood T cell repertoires in COVID-19. Across the study: Samples came from the United States, Italy and Spain, spanning acute and convalescent COVID-19. Nucleic acid was either cDNA or gDNA, and it came from T cells, B-cell-depleted T cells, or PBMCs.

Original processing methods: Counts of nucleated cells, estimated from reference gene primer amplification, were obtained. Sequenced by immunoSEQ multiplex PCR; TCRdb stores in-frame clones only, minus some. V and J calls and clone size come straight from that table; D and trimming were deduced from the DNA. The table records about 100,000 clones, 70% to 90% of them present only once. Looked up from germline, CDR1 is SEHNR and CDR2 is FQNEAQ (reference sequence). The CDR3 sequence is 14 residues long. V dropped 9 bases and J dropped 0 bases, with 11 bases sitting between them. The clonotype was recovered from a woman aged 55-69 years with acute or convalescent COVID-19. Specimen: peripheral blood. The chain combines TRBV7-9 with TRBJ1-4, with D possibly matching TRBD1 (6 bases). The CDR3, as DNA: TGTGCCAGTACAGGGACCACAACTAATGAAAAACTGTTTTTT. Amino acids: CASTGTTTNEKLFF.